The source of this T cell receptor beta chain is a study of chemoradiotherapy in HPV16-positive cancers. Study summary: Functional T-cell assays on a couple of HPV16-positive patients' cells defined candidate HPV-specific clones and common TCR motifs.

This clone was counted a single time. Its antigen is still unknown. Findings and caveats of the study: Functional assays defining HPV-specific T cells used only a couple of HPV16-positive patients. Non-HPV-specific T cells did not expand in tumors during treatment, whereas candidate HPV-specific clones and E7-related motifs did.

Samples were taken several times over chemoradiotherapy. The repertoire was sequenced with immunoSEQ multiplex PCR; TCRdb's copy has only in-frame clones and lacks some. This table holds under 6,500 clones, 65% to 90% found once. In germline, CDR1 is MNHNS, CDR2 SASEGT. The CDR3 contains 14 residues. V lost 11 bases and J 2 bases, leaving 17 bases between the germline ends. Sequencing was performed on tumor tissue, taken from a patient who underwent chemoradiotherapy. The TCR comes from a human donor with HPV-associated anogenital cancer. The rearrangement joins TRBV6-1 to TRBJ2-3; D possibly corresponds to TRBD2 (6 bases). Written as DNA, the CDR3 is TGTGCCGGAGGGGAAGACGGATACACAGATACGCAGTATTTT. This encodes CAGGEDGYTDTQYF.